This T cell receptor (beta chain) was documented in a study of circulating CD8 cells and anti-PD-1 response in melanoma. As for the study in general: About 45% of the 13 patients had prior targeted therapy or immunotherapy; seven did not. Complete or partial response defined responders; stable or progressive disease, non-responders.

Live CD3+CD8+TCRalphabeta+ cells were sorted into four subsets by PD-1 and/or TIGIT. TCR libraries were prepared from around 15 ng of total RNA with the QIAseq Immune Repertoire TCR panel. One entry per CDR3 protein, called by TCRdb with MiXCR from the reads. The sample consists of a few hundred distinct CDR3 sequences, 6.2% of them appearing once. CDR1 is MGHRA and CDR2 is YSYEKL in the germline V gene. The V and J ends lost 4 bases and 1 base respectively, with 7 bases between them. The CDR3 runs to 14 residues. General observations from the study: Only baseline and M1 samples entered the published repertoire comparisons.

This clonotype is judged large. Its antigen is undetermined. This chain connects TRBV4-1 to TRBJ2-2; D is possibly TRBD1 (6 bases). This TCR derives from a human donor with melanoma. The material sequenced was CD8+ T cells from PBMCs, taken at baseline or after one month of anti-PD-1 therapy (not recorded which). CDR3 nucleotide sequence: TGCGCCAGCAGCCTACAGGGGAACACCGGGGAGCTGTTTTTT. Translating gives CASSLQGNTGELFF.